This T cell receptor (beta chain) is drawn from a study of T-cell memory formation after mild COVID-19. Study-level information: Largely donor-specific TCR clusters were found. Broader study findings: Clones shrinking from day 15 to 85 showed even CD4/CD8 mixes; later expanders tilted CD4+. Some clones that responded were present in memory (sampled pre-infection), which suggests cross-reactive memory joined.

The CDR3 length is 10 residues. V shed 6 bases and J shed 6 bases, with 8 bases lying between them. CDR1 is SQVTM and CDR2 is ANQGSEA in the germline V gene. This clonotype was counted many times. The antigen remains unidentified. TCR alpha and TCR beta cDNA libraries with sample barcodes and UMIs came from 5'RACE using constant-segment primers. TCRdb fed the 5' RACE reads into MiXCR, producing one record per CDR3 protein. Among hundreds of thousands of distinct CDR3 sequences listed, 15% to 20% were seen once. Material for sequencing was PBMCs or a T cell subset sorted from them (not recorded which). This clonotype was obtained from an adult woman who had mild COVID-19 (a few samples of this study predate the infection). Cell type and time point are not known. The chain carries TRBV29-1 and TRBJ1-1; D remains unclear. In DNA form, the CDR3 reads TGCAGCGTCGCCGACTCTGAAGCTTTCTTT. Amino acids: CSVADSEAFF.